The present T cell receptor (beta chain) was sequenced within a study of CD8 T cells in Susac syndrome. This CDR3 spans 15 amino acids. The germline CDR1 and CDR2 sequences are LNHNV and YYDKDF (reference sequence). Trimming cost V 5 bases and J 0 bases, with 13 bases left between them. Random hexamers were used to reverse transcribe about 0.5 to 1 ug of RNA. TCRdb processed the immunoSEQ multiplex PCR reads anew with MiXCR; each CDR3 protein has one entry. The repertoire holds about 130,000 distinct CDR3 sequences, with more than 80% as singletons. This clonotype was obtained from a human donor with multiple sclerosis. The source material was CD8+ T cells from PBMCs. This chain connects TRBV15 to TRBJ1-2, with D perhaps TRBD1 (6 bases). The DNA of the CDR3 is TGTGCCACCAGCCGCCATCAGGGGACTAACTATGGCTACACCTTC. Its protein product is CATSRHQGTNYGYTF.